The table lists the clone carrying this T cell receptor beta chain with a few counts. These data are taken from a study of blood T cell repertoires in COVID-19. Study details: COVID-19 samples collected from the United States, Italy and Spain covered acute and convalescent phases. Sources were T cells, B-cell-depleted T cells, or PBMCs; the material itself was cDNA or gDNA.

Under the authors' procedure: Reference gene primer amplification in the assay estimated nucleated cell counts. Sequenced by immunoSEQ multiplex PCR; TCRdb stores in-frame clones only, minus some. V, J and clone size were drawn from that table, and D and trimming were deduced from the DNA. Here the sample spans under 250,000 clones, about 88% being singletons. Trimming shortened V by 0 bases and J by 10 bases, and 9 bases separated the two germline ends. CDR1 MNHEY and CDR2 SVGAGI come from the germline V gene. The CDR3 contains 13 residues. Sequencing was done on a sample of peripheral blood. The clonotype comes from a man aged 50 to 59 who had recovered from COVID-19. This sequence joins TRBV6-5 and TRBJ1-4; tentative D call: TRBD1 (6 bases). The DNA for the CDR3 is TGTGCCAGCAGTTACTCGAAAGGGGGAAAACTGTTTTTT. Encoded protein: CASSYSKGGKLFF.